The 5 T cell receptor beta chains presented below share a single source sample, sequenced in a study of T cells in Graves' hyperthyroidism and ophthalmopathy. Regions amplified from RNA transcripts were the TCR beta CDR3 regions. The primer set for the first-round RT-PCR of the TCR CDR3 was HTBI. TCRdb re-called the multiplex PCR reads with MiXCR, one entry per CDR3 protein. This sample yields 300,000 to 400,000 distinct CDR3 sequences, of which over 20% are seen a single time; 50% to 65% belongs to the top ten. Sequencing was carried out using blood. These receptors all stem from a woman aged 50 to 60 with Graves' hyperthyroidism.

Ten or more counts support this clonotype. This sequence joins TRBV6-1 and TRBJ1-5; maybe TRBD1 (6 bases). V was trimmed by 4 bases and J by 1 base, leaving 11 bases between them. The CDR3 runs 15 residues. Germline-derived CDR1 and CDR2 are MNHNS and SASEGT. CDR3 in DNA: TGTGCCAGCAGTGCGTTGCAGGGGAGCAATCAGCCCCAGCATTTT. Its translation: CASSALQGSNQPQHF.

The V gene is TRBV10-2, the J gene TRBJ1-5; 7 positions agree with TRBD1. V dropped 2 bases and J dropped 11; count of bases not matched to a gene: 0. This CDR3 comprises 11 residues. Germline loops: CDR1 WSHSY, CDR2 SAAADI. The CDR3 DNA is TGCGCCAGCAGTGAGGGACAGGCCCAGCATTTT. It translates to CASSEGQAQHF.

This clonotype has ten or more counts. V is TRBV5-1 and J is TRBJ2-2; D is perhaps TRBD1 (5 bases). The V end lost 4 bases, the J end lost 4 bases, and 11 bases lay between the germline ends. Germline V lookup: CDR1 SGHRS, CDR2 YFSETQ. The CDR3 has 14 residues. CDR3 in DNA: TGCGCCAGCAGCAAAATGCAGGGCACCGGGGAGCTGTTTTTT. Protein sequence: CASSKMQGTGELFF.

The chain couples TRBV2 to TRBJ2-1; 10 bases fit TRBD2. CDR1 is SNHLY, CDR2 FYNNEI, per germline. The CDR3 runs 15 residues. V dropped 5 bases and J dropped 5; count of bases not matched to a gene: 6. The CDR3 reads CASSTGTSADNEQFF. In DNA, the CDR3 is TGTGCCAGCAGTACCGGGACTAGCGCGGACAATGAGCAGTTCTTC.

This clonotype was seen just once. This could be a read error, since a much larger clone is one nucleotide away. This rearrangement joins TRBV18 to TRBJ1-1; D unresolved. This CDR3 spans 15 amino acids. V lost 1 base to trimming and J lost 0 bases, with 9 bases between them. Looked up from germline, CDR1 is KGHSH and CDR2 is LQKENI. Written as DNA, the CDR3 is TGTGCCAGCTCACCACTGGAGTGTTTGAACACTGAAGCTTTCTTT. Protein: CASSPLECLNTEAFF. Supplemented by reference TRBV18 and TRBJ1-1, the full variable domain reads NAGVMQNPRHLVRRRGQEARLRCSPMKGHSHVYWYRQLPEEGLKFMVYLQKENIIDESGMPKERFSAEFPKEGPSILRIQQVVRGDSAAYFCASSPLECLNTEAFFGQGTRLTVV.